This T cell receptor beta chain was captured in a study of blood T cell repertoires in COVID-19. Study details: Samples of COVID-19 (acute and convalescent) were obtained from the United States, Italy and Spain. PBMCs, B-cell-depleted T cells, or T cells were the source of the cDNA or gDNA that made up the material.

In the original processing: It was from reference gene primer amplification that nucleated cell counts were estimated. The table came from immunoSEQ multiplex PCR; TCRdb's copy has only in-frame clones and leaves some out. V and J calls and clone size are given by that table; D and trimming were obtained from the DNA. The sample lists about 210,000 clones, 80% to 90% occurring once. Trimming shortened V by 8 bases and J by 2 bases, and 26 bases separated the two germline ends. The germline gives CDR1 MDHEN, CDR2 SYDVKM. The CDR3 contains 18 residues. During active infection, Seattle patients enrolled and were then monitored through disease.

V and J are TRBV28 and TRBJ2-3, with D possibly being TRBD2 (6 bases). Sequenced sample: peripheral blood. The sequence was obtained from a woman of 80 years or more with COVID-19, enrolled during active disease. In DNA form, the CDR3 reads TGTGCCAGCCCACCCCTGTCTGGTGGGGGGAGGCACACAGATACGCAGTATTTT. This sequence encodes CASPPLSGGGRHTDTQYF. Filled out from reference TRBV28 and TRBJ2-3, the complete variable domain reads DVKVTQSSRYLVKRTGEKVFLECVQDMDHENMFWYRQDPGLGLRLIYFSYDVKMKEKGDIPEGYSVSREKKERFSLILESASTNQTSMYLCASPPLSGGGRHTDTQYFGPGTRLTVL.